This TCR beta chain was found in a study of blood T cell repertoires in COVID-19. CDR3 length equals 17 residues. The junction had 9 bases not matched to a gene; V was cut back by 3 bases and J by 1 base. Germline V gene sequence: CDR1 ENHRY, CDR2 SYGVKD. TCRdb's copy holds only in-frame clones and misses some; the assay was immunoSEQ multiplex PCR. Counted here are 94,000 or so clones, roughly 91% occurring once; the ten biggest clones make up 4.5% to 5.5%. The chain joins TRBV10-3 to TRBJ2-7; 10 bases match TRBD1. Sequencing used peripheral blood. This TCR was recovered from a woman of 80 years or more with active COVID-19. For the CDR3, the DNA is TGTGCCATCAGTGATTTTTCGGGACAGGGGAGGTCCTACGAGCAGTACTTC. Translated: CAISDFSGQGRSYEQYF.